This is a list of T cell receptor beta chains from one sample in a study of shared clonotypes between healthy human individuals. TCRdb's table, derived via immunoSEQ multiplex PCR, lists solely in-frame clones and lacks some. The sample contains a few million clones, 80% to 95% of which appear only once. Sequencing was carried out using naive CD4+ T cells from PBMCs. These receptors were obtained from a man aged 18 to 29 in good health. Some clones in this sample may be carry-over from other donors' samples. Each CDR3 is given with its conserved first and last residue. The D gene is left open where the match is weak. Some rows have no size entry. The others give once, few or many, or a class for an expanded clone.

j_gene: TRBJ1-1
v_gene: TRBV5-5
abundance: -
d_gene: -
len: 13
CDR3nt: TGTGCCAGCAGTTCCGTCCGGGGGACTGAAGCTTTCTTT
CDR3aa: CASSSVRGTEAFF

j_gene: TRBJ1-4
v_gene: TRBV30
abundance: -
d_gene: -
len: 13
CDR3nt: TGTGCCTGGAGTGTCAAGGCCGGAGAAAAACTGTTTTTT
CDR3aa: CAWSVKAGEKLFF

j_gene: TRBJ2-3
v_gene: TRBV25-1
abundance: -
d_gene: -
len: 11
CDR3nt: TGTGCCAGCAGTGGCGGTCAGGGGCAGTATTTT
CDR3aa: CASSGGQGQYF

j_gene: TRBJ1-4
v_gene: TRBV2
abundance: -
d_gene: -
len: 15
CDR3nt: TGTGCCAGCAGGGGCGGTTGGGGGGCAAGTGAAAAACTGTTTTTT
CDR3aa: CASRGGWGASEKLFF

j_gene: TRBJ2-5
v_gene: TRBV6-1
abundance: once
d_gene: -
len: 17
CDR3nt: TGTGCCAGCAGTGAAGCGCTTCGGTCGGCGTCTCAAGAGACCCAGTACTTC
CDR3aa: CASSEALRSASQETQYF

j_gene: TRBJ2-1
v_gene: TRBV7-8
abundance: -
d_gene: TRBD2
len: 15
CDR3nt: TGTGCCAGCAGCTCTGGGCTAGCGGGAGGGAATGAGCAGTTCTTC
CDR3aa: CASSSGLAGGNEQFF

j_gene: TRBJ2-2
v_gene: TRBV7-3
abundance: once
d_gene: TRBD2
len: 18
CDR3nt: TGTGCCAGCAGCCCAGGGGGACTAGCGGGAGATCTCACCGGGGAGCTGTTTTTT
CDR3aa: CASSPGGLAGDLTGELFF

j_gene: TRBJ2-2
v_gene: TRBV6-5
abundance: -
d_gene: -
len: 15
CDR3nt: TGTGCCAGTTGGCGGGGCAGGGGGATGCCCGGGGAGCTGTTTTTT
CDR3aa: CASWRGRGMPGELFF

j_gene: TRBJ1-5
v_gene: TRBV6-6
abundance: -
d_gene: -
len: 13
CDR3nt: TGTGCCAGCAGTTACGGGGTCAATCAGCCCCAGCATTTT
CDR3aa: CASSYGVNQPQHF

j_gene: TRBJ1-1
v_gene: TRBV6-6
abundance: -
d_gene: -
len: 15
CDR3nt: TGTGCCAGCAGTTACTCTCCAGGGATGAACACTGAAGCTTTCTTT
CDR3aa: CASSYSPGMNTEAFF

j_gene: TRBJ1-1
v_gene: TRBV6-1
abundance: -
d_gene: -
len: 15
CDR3nt: TGTGCCAGCAGGAGCACAGGGACCATGAACACTGAAGCTTTCTTT
CDR3aa: CASRSTGTMNTEAFF

j_gene: TRBJ1-1
v_gene: TRBV5-1
abundance: -
d_gene: -
len: 14
CDR3nt: TGCGCCAGCGGGCCCACAGGCCTGAACACTGAAGCTTTCTTT
CDR3aa: CASGPTGLNTEAFF

j_gene: TRBJ1-4
v_gene: TRBV5-1
abundance: -
d_gene: TRBD1
len: 14
CDR3nt: TGCGCCAGCAGTCAACAGGGGGGTGGCGAAAAACTGTTTTTT
CDR3aa: CASSQQGGGEKLFF

j_gene: TRBJ1-2
v_gene: TRBV25-1
abundance: once
d_gene: -
len: 13
CDR3nt: TGTGCCAGCAGTCGGCACCAGGGATATGGCTACACCTTC
CDR3aa: CASSRHQGYGYTF

j_gene: TRBJ2-5
v_gene: TRBV15
abundance: -
d_gene: -
len: 14
CDR3nt: TGTGCCACCAGCAGAGGGGGAGTTGGCGAGACCCAGTACTTC
CDR3aa: CATSRGGVGETQYF

j_gene: TRBJ2-1
v_gene: TRBV28
abundance: -
d_gene: -
len: 12
CDR3nt: TGTGCCACTAGGCGGAACTACAATGAGCAGTTCTTC
CDR3aa: CATRRNYNEQFF

j_gene: TRBJ2-5
v_gene: TRBV28
abundance: -
d_gene: -
len: 15
CDR3nt: TGTGCCAGCAGTCCTATGGGGGCGGTGGGAGAGACCCAGTACTTC
CDR3aa: CASSPMGAVGETQYF

j_gene: TRBJ1-1
v_gene: TRBV6-5
abundance: -
d_gene: -
len: 13
CDR3nt: TGTGCCAGCAGTTACAGGGGGAGCACTGAAGCTTTCTTT
CDR3aa: CASSYRGSTEAFF

j_gene: TRBJ2-2
v_gene: TRBV5-1
abundance: -
d_gene: -
len: 15
CDR3nt: TGCGCCAGCAGCTTCCTTCAACAGGGCGCCGGGGAGCTGTTTTTT
CDR3aa: CASSFLQQGAGELFF

j_gene: TRBJ2-7
v_gene: TRBV18
abundance: -
d_gene: -
len: 12
CDR3nt: TGTGCCAGCTCACCAAAGAGGGACGAGCAGTACTTC
CDR3aa: CASSPKRDEQYF

j_gene: TRBJ2-1
v_gene: TRBV9
abundance: once
d_gene: -
len: 16
CDR3nt: TGTGCCAGCAGCGTAGAGACGGGAGTCTCCTACAATGAGCAGTTCTTC
CDR3aa: CASSVETGVSYNEQFF

j_gene: TRBJ2-7
v_gene: TRBV4-3
abundance: -
d_gene: -
len: 15
CDR3nt: TGCGCCAGCAGCCAAGGTCTGTCCTCCCCCTACGAGCAGTACTTC
CDR3aa: CASSQGLSSPYEQYF

j_gene: TRBJ1-1
v_gene: TRBV2
abundance: -
d_gene: -
len: 13
CDR3nt: TGTGCCAGCAGTGAATTGGGGGGGCTGGGGGCTTTCTTT
CDR3aa: CASSELGGLGAFF

j_gene: TRBJ2-4
v_gene: TRBV11-2
abundance: -
d_gene: -
len: 19
CDR3nt: TGTGCCAGCAGCTTAAGGGGAGTTGGGGACAAAAGCGGGAAAAACATTCAGTACTTC
CDR3aa: CASSLRGVGDKSGKNIQYF

j_gene: TRBJ2-7
v_gene: TRBV18
abundance: once
d_gene: TRBD1
len: 15
CDR3nt: TGTGCCAGCTCAGAGGCCGGGACAGCAACCTACGAGCAGTACTTC
CDR3aa: CASSEAGTATYEQYF

j_gene: TRBJ1-5
v_gene: TRBV28
abundance: once
d_gene: -
len: 16
CDR3nt: TGTGCCAGCAGTTCCGACAGCTATAATAGCAATCAGCCCCAGCATTTT
CDR3aa: CASSSDSYNSNQPQHF

j_gene: TRBJ2-3
v_gene: TRBV10-1
abundance: -
d_gene: TRBD2
len: 18
CDR3nt: TGCGCCAGCAGTGAGGCCCAAACCGGGACTAGTTGGACGGATACGCAGTATTTT
CDR3aa: CASSEAQTGTSWTDTQYF

j_gene: TRBJ2-7
v_gene: TRBV27
abundance: -
d_gene: -
len: 14
CDR3nt: TGTGCCAGCAACGAAAGGGGACCCACCTACGAGCAGTACTTC
CDR3aa: CASNERGPTYEQYF

j_gene: TRBJ2-7
v_gene: TRBV28
abundance: few
d_gene: -
len: 11
CDR3nt: TGTGCCAGCAGTTTAAGGTACGAGCAGTACTTC
CDR3aa: CASSLRYEQYF